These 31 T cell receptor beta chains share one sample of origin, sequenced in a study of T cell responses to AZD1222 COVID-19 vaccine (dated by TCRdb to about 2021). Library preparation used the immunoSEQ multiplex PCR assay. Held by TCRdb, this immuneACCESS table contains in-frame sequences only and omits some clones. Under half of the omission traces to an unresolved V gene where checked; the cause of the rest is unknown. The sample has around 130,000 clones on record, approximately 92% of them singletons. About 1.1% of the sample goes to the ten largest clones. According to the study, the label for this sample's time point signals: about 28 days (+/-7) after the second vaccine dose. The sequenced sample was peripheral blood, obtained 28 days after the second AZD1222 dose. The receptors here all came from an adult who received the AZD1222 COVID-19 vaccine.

The CDR3 coding sequence is TGTGCCTGGAGACAGACCGGGACAGGGCATGGAAACACCATATATTTT. Residues: CAWRQTGTGHGNTIYF. The chain is built from TRBV30 and TRBJ1-3; 9 nucleotides agree with TRBD1. The CDR3 consists of 16 residues. V was pared by 3 bases and J by 3 bases, with 9 bases of the junction left unmatched. Per the germline V gene, CDR1 is GTSNPN and CDR2 is SVGIG (reference sequence).

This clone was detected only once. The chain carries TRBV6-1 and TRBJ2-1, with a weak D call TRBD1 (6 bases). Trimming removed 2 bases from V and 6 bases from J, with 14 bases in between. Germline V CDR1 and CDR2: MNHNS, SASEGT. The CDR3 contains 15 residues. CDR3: CASSERGSSFNEQFF. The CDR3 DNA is TGTGCCAGCAGTGAAAGGGGGAGTAGCTTCAATGAGCAGTTCTTC.

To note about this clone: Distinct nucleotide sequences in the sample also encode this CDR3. The CDR3 loop reads CASRTSGSLNEQFF. For the CDR3, the DNA is TGTGCCAGCCGGACTAGCGGGAGTCTCAATGAGCAGTTCTTC. V and J are TRBV27 and TRBJ2-1; 13 bases line up with TRBD2. Germline V gene lookup returns CDR1 MNHEY and CDR2 SMNVEV (reference sequence). Trimming removed 8 bases from V and 6 bases from J; junction bases left unmatched: 4. There are 14 residues in the CDR3.

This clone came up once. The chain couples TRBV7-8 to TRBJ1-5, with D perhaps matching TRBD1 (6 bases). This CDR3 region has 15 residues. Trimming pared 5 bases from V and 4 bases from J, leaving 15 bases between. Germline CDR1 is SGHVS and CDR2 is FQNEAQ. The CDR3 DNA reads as TGTGCCAGCAGCCATGGGACACCCTTTAATCAGCCCCAGCATTTT. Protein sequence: CASSHGTPFNQPQHF.

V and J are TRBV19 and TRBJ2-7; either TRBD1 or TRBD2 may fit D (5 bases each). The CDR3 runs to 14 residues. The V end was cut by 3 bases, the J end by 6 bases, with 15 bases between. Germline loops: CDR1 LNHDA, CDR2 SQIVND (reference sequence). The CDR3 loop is CASSISSGPGEQYF. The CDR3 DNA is TGTGCCAGTAGTATTAGTTCGGGGCCGGGCGAGCAGTACTTC.

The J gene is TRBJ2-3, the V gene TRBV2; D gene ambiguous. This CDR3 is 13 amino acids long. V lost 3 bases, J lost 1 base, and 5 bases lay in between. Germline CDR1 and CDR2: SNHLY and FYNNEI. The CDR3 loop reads CASSDPGTDTQYF. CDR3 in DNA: TGTGCCAGCAGTGACCCTGGCACAGATACGCAGTATTTT.

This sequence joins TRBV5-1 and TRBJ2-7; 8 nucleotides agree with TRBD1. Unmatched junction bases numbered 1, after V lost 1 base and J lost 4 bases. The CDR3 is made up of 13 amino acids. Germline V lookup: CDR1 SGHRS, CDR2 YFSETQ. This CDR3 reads CASSLTGGYEQYF. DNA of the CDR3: TGCGCCAGCAGCTTGACAGGGGGGTACGAGCAGTACTTC.

In DNA, the CDR3 is TGTGCCATCACCCGGGACACCACAGATACGCAGTATTTT. This encodes CAITRDTTDTQYF. The rearrangement joins TRBV10-3 to TRBJ2-3, with D tentatively TRBD1 (6 bases). Between the trimmed V and J ends, which lost 7 bases and 2 bases, there was a span of 10 bases. CDR1 is ENHRY, CDR2 SYGVKD, per germline. CDR3 length: 13 residues.

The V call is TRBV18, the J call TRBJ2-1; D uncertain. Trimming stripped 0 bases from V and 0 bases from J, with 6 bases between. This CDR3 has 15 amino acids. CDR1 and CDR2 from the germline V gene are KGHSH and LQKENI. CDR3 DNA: TGTGCCAGCTCACCACCGCTGGGCTCCTACAATGAGCAGTTCTTC. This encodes CASSPPLGSYNEQFF.

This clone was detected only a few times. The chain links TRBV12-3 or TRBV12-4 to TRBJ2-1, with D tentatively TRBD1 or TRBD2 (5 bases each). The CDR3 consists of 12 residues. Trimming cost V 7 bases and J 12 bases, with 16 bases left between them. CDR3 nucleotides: TGTGCCAGCACCCTTGGGGGTAGAGGGCAGTTCTTC. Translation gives CASTLGGRGQFF.

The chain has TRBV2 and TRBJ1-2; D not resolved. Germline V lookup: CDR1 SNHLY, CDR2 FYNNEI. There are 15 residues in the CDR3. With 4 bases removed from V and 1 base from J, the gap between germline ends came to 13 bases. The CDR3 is CASSAPGVSNYGYTF. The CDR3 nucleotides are TGTGCCAGCAGTGCTCCCGGGGTTAGTAACTATGGCTACACCTTC.

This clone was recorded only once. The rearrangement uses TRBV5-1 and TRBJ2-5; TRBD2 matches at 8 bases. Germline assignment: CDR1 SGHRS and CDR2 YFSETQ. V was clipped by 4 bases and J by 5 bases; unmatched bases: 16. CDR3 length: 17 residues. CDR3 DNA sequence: TGCGCCAGCAGCCCAAACCTAGCGAGCGGGAGAGGGGAGACCCAGTACTTC. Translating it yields CASSPNLASGRGETQYF.

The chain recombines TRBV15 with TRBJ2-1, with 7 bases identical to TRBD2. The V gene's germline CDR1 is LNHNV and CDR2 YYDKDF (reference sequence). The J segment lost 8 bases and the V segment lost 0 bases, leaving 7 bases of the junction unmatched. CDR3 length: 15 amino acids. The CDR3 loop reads CATSRERGLVYEQFF. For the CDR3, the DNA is TGTGCCACCAGCAGAGAAAGAGGACTAGTCTATGAGCAGTTCTTC.

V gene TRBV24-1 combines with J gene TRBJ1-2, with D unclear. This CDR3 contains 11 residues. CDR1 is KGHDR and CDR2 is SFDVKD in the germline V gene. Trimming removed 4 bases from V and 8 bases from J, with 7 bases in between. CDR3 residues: CATSEGGGYTF. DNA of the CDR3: TGTGCCACCAGTGAAGGAGGGGGCTACACCTTC.

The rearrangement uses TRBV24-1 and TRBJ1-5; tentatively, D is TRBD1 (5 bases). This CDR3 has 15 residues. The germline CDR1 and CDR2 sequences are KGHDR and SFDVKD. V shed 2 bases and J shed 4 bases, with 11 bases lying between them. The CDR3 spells CATSDSGDGNQPQHF. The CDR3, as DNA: TGTGCCACCAGTGATTCGGGGGACGGGAATCAGCCCCAGCATTTT.

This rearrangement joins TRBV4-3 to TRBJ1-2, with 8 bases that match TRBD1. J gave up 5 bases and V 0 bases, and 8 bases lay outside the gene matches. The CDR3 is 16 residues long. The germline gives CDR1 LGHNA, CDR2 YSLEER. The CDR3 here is CASSQDTPRQGYGYTF. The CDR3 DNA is TGCGCCAGCAGCCAAGATACACCTCGACAGGGGTATGGCTACACCTTC.

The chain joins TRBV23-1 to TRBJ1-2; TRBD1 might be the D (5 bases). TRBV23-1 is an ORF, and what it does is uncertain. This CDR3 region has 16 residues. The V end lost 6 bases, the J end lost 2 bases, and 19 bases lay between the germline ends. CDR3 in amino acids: CASRGTTGTANYGYTF. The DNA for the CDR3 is TGCGCCAGCAGAGGAACTACCGGGACCGCAAACTATGGCTACACCTTC.

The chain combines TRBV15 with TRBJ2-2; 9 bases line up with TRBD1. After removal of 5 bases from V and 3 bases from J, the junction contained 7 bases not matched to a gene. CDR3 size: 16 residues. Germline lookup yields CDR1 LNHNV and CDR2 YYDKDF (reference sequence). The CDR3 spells CATSGPGTGYTGELFF. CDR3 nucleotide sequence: TGTGCCACCAGCGGCCCCGGGACAGGGTACACCGGGGAGCTGTTTTTT.

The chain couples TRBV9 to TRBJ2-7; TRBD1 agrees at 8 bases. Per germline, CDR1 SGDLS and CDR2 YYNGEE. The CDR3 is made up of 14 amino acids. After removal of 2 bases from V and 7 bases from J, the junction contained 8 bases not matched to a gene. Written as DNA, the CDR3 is TGTGCCAGCAGCGTCAGTCCGGACAGGGTTGAGCAGTACTTC. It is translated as CASSVSPDRVEQYF. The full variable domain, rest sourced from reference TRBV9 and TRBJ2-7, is DSGVTQTPKHLITATGQRVTLRCSPRSGDLSVYWYQQSLDQGLQFLIQYYNGEERAKGNILERFSAQQFPDLHSELNLSSLELGDSALYFCASSVSPDRVEQYFGPGTRLTVT.

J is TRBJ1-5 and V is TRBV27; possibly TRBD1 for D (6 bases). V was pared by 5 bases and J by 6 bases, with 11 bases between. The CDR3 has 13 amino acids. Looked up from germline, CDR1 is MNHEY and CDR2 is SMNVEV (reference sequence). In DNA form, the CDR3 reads TGTGCCAGCAGTGTAGGGGGGTCTCAGCCCCAGCATTTT. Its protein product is CASSVGGSQPQHF.

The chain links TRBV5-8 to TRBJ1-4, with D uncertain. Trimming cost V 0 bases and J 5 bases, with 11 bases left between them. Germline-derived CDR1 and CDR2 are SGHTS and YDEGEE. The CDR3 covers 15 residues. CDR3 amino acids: CASSLASPANEKLFF. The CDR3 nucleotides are TGTGCCAGCAGCTTGGCTTCTCCTGCAAATGAAAAACTGTTTTTT. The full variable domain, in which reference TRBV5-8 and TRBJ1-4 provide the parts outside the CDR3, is EAGVTQSPTHLIKTRGQQATLRCSPISGHTSVYWYQQALGLGLQFLLWYDEGEERNRGNFPPRFSGRQFPNYSSELNVNALELEDSALYLCASSLASPANEKLFFGSGTQLSVL.

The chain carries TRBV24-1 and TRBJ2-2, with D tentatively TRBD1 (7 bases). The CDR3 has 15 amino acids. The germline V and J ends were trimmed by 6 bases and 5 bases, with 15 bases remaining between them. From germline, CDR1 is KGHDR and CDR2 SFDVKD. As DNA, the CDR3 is TGTGCCACCAGTCCCTCAGGGGGGTTTACCGGGGAGCTGTTTTTT. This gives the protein CATSPSGGFTGELFF.

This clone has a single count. Here the CDR3 DNA reads TGTGCCAGCAGCTATAATGAAAAACTGTTTTTT. It yields the protein CASSYNEKLFF. The V call is TRBV3-1 (or the pseudogene TRBV3-2), the J call TRBJ1-4, with D unresolved. Germline V CDR1 and CDR2: LGHDT, YNNKEL (reference sequence). V shed 5 bases and J shed 4 bases, with 2 bases lying between them. CDR3 length: 11 residues.

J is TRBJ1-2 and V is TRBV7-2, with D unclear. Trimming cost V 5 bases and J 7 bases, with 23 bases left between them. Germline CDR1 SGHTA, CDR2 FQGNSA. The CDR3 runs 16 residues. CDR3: CASSLFGRHSGSGYTF. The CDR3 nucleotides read TGTGCCAGCAGCCTTTTCGGGCGGCACTCAGGTTCTGGCTACACCTTC. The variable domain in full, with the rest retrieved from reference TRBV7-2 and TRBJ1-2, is GAGVSQSPSNKVTEKGKDVELRCDPISGHTALYWYRQSLGQGLEFLIYFQGNSAPDKSGLPSDRFSAERTGGSVSTLTIQRTQQEDSAVYLCASSLFGRHSGSGYTFGSGTRLTVV.

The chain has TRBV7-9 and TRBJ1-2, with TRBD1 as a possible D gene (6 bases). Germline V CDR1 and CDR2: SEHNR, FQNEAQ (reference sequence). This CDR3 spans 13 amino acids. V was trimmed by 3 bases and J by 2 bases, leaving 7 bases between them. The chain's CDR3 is CASSFQGNYGYTF. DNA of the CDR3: TGTGCCAGCAGCTTCCAGGGGAACTATGGCTACACCTTC.

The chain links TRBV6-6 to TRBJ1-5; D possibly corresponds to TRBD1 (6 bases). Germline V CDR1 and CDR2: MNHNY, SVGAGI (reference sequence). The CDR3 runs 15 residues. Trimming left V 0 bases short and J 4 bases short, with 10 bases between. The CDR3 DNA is TGTGCCAGCAGTTACTCATGGGACAAAAATCAGCCCCAGCATTTT. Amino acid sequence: CASSYSWDKNQPQHF.

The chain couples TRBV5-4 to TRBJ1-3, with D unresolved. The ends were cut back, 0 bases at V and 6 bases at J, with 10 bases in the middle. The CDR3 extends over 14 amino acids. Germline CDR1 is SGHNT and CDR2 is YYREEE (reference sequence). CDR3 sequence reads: CASSLERALNTIYF. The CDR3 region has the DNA TGTGCCAGCAGCTTGGAGCGCGCTTTAAACACCATATATTTT.

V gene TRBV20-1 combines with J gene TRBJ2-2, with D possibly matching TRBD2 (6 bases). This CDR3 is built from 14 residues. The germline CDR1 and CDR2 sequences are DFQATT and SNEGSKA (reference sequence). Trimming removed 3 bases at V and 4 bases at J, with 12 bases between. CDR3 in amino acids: CSASGRLGTGELFF. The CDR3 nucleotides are TGCAGTGCTAGTGGCCGACTAGGCACCGGGGAGCTGTTTTTT.

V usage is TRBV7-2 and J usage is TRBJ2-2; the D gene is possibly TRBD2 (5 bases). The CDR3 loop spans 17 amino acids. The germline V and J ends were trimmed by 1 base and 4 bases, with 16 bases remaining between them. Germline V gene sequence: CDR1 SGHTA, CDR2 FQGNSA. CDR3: CASSLGELVIVTGELFF. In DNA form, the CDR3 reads TGTGCCAGCAGCTTAGGGGAACTAGTAATTGTCACCGGGGAGCTGTTTTTT.

CDR3 nucleotides: TGTGCCAGCACCCCGTCCGGGTATGGCTACACCTTC. Translation: CASTPSGYGYTF. The rearrangement joins TRBV6-5 to TRBJ1-2; the D is unclear. The ends were cut back, 7 bases at V and 5 bases at J, with 11 bases in the middle. This CDR3 region has 12 residues. Germline loops: CDR1 MNHEY, CDR2 SVGAGI.

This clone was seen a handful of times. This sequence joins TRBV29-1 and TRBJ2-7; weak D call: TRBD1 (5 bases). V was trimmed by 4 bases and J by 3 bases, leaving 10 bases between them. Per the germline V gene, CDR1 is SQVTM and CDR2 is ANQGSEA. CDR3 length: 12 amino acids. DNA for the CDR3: TGCAGCGTTGGAGACAGACGCTACGAGCAGTACTTC. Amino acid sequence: CSVGDRRYEQYF.